This paragraph covers one TCR beta chain sequence. This specimen comes from a study of blood T cell repertoires in COVID-19. The CDR3 length is 14 residues. The V gene's germline CDR1 is SNHLY and CDR2 FYNNEI. V was cut by 4 bases and J by 7 bases, with 11 bases left in between. The method was immunoSEQ multiplex PCR; TCRdb's version includes in-frame clones alone and lacks a portion of them. The repertoire has roughly 130,000 clones, 80% of them found once; the top ten carry roughly 1.9%. Sequencing input: peripheral blood. The receptor's source is a man aged 65 to 85 with acute or convalescent COVID-19. The genes are TRBV2 and TRBJ1-6; D remains unclear. CDR3 sequence (DNA): TGTGCCAGCAGTGTCAGGCTGCAGAATTCACCCCTCCACTTT. Its protein product is CASSVRLQNSPLHF.